This T cell receptor (beta chain) is from a study of regulatory T cells in long-lasting Graves disease. Relying on iRepertoire HTBI primers and Arm-PCR of CDR3 regions, the team built TCR beta libraries. TCRdb called the multiplex PCR reads again in MiXCR, with one record for every CDR3 protein. The sample records 300,000 to 400,000 distinct CDR3 sequences, roughly 17% being singletons. The V and J ends lost 6 bases and 2 bases, in that order; junction bases with no gene match: 8. The CDR3 extends over 15 amino acids. The germline CDR1 and CDR2 sequences are MNHNS and SASEGT. Time point denoted: newly diagnosed GD, antithyroid drugs for less than 3 months. PBMC RNA served as the TCR library source. These data were also filed under a second study, of T cells in Graves' hyperthyroidism and ophthalmopathy.

The sequence derives from a man between 35 and 55 years old with Graves disease. The source material was peripheral blood mononuclear cells (PBMCs), sampled at new diagnosis, from a patient treated with antithyroid drugs. V gene TRBV6-1 combines with J gene TRBJ2-5; 8 bases align to TRBD1. CDR3 in DNA: TGTGCCAGCAGCTTCCACGACAGGGGTCAAGAGACCCAGTACTTC. Encoded protein: CASSFHDRGQETQYF.